A selection of T cell receptor beta chains follows, all from one sample in a study of control samples from healthy donors and cancer patients. Repertoires were generated with immunoSEQ multiplex PCR, while TCRdb's copy carries only in-frame clones and drops some. The profile shows roughly 190,000 clones, 91% of them singletons. Input material: blood. These TCRs come from a young woman in good health. CDR3s include the opening cysteine and the closing phenylalanine or tryptophan. Fields, in order: V gene, clone size, CDR3 length, J gene, D gene, CDR3 DNA, CDR3 protein. D genes are given only for firm matches. For some rows the clone size is stated as once, few or many, or as a class when expanded; others skip it.

v_gene: TRBV7-9; abundance: -; len: 14; j_gene: TRBJ1-5; d_gene: -; CDR3nt: TGTGCCAGCAGCGCCCGGGACGGCAATCAGCCCCAGCATTTT; CDR3aa: CASSARDGNQPQHF
v_gene: TRBV9; abundance: -; len: 14; j_gene: TRBJ2-1; d_gene: TRBD2; CDR3nt: TGTGCCAGCAGGGAGACTAGCAGTTACAATGAGCAGTTCTTC; CDR3aa: CASRETSSYNEQFF
v_gene: TRBV6-5; abundance: -; len: 14; j_gene: TRBJ2-3; d_gene: -; CDR3nt: TGTGCCAGCAGTTATTCCAGCGGCACAGATACGCAGTATTTT; CDR3aa: CASSYSSGTDTQYF
v_gene: TRBV5-6; abundance: -; len: 15; j_gene: TRBJ2-1; d_gene: TRBD1; CDR3nt: TGTGCCAGCAGCTTGTTGGGGACAGAGTACAATGAGCAGTTCTTC; CDR3aa: CASSLLGTEYNEQFF
v_gene: TRBV18; abundance: -; len: 14; j_gene: TRBJ1-1; d_gene: TRBD1; CDR3nt: TGTGCCAGCTCACGGGACAGGGTAAACACTGAAGCTTTCTTT; CDR3aa: CASSRDRVNTEAFF
v_gene: TRBV7-9; abundance: -; len: 14; j_gene: TRBJ1-2; d_gene: -; CDR3nt: TGTGCCAGCAGCTTAGATCAGGGGAGGACTGGCTACACCTTC; CDR3aa: CASSLDQGRTGYTF
v_gene: TRBV21-1; abundance: -; len: 16; j_gene: TRBJ2-4; d_gene: -; CDR3nt: TGTGCCAGCGCGGGACTAGCGGGACTAGCCAAAAACATTCAGTACTTC; CDR3aa: CASAGLAGLAKNIQYF
v_gene: TRBV6-1; abundance: -; len: 14; j_gene: TRBJ1-2; d_gene: -; CDR3nt: TGTGCCAGCAGTGAAGGAGGCTCTAACTATGGCTACACCTTC; CDR3aa: CASSEGGSNYGYTF
v_gene: TRBV28; abundance: -; len: 12; j_gene: TRBJ1-3; d_gene: -; CDR3nt: TGTGCCAACATTTGGTCTGGAAACACCATATATTTT; CDR3aa: CANIWSGNTIYF
v_gene: TRBV15; abundance: once; len: 15; j_gene: TRBJ2-3; d_gene: -; CDR3nt: TGTGCCACCAGCAGAGATCGGGGGAGCACAGATACGCAGTATTTT; CDR3aa: CATSRDRGSTDTQYF
v_gene: TRBV2; abundance: once; len: 15; j_gene: TRBJ2-1; d_gene: TRBD2; CDR3nt: TGTGCCAGCTTACCGGGACTAGCGGCCTACAATGAGCAGTTCTTC; CDR3aa: CASLPGLAAYNEQFF
v_gene: TRBV23-1; abundance: few; len: 14; j_gene: TRBJ2-2; d_gene: -; CDR3nt: TGCGCCAGCAGACCGACCGCGAACACCGGGGAGCTGTTTTTT; CDR3aa: CASRPTANTGELFF
v_gene: TRBV29-1; abundance: -; len: 13; j_gene: TRBJ1-1; d_gene: -; CDR3nt: TGCAGCGTTGCGAGGGGTAGGGACACTGAAGCTTTCTTT; CDR3aa: CSVARGRDTEAFF
v_gene: TRBV6-1; abundance: once; len: 16; j_gene: TRBJ2-3; d_gene: TRBD2; CDR3nt: TGTGCCAGCAGTGGGCTAGCGGGGGGGTACACAGATACGCAGTATTTT; CDR3aa: CASSGLAGGYTDTQYF
v_gene: TRBV6-2/TRBV6-3; abundance: -; len: 21; j_gene: TRBJ2-2; d_gene: TRBD2; CDR3nt: TGTGCCAGCAGTTACCTTCTAGTAGCGGGAGGGCCGGGACTGCCCACCGGGGAGCTGTTTTTT; CDR3aa: CASSYLLVAGGPGLPTGELFF
v_gene: TRBV24-1; abundance: -; len: 15; j_gene: TRBJ2-5; d_gene: TRBD1; CDR3nt: TGTGCCACCAGTGATTCGACAGGGGGCAGGGAGACCCAGTACTTC; CDR3aa: CATSDSTGGRETQYF
v_gene: TRBV4-1; abundance: -; len: 15; j_gene: TRBJ2-1; d_gene: -; CDR3nt: TGCGCCAGCAGCCAAGGGCGGGGCTCCTACAATGAGCAGTTCTTC; CDR3aa: CASSQGRGSYNEQFF
v_gene: TRBV6-1; abundance: -; len: 13; j_gene: TRBJ1-2; d_gene: -; CDR3nt: TGTGCCAGCAGTGAACAGGGGCGCTATGGCTACACCTTC; CDR3aa: CASSEQGRYGYTF
v_gene: TRBV29-1; abundance: -; len: 13; j_gene: TRBJ2-3; d_gene: -; CDR3nt: TGCAGCGTTGAAGGGACCATGACAGATACGCAGTATTTT; CDR3aa: CSVEGTMTDTQYF
v_gene: TRBV28; abundance: -; len: 15; j_gene: TRBJ2-5; d_gene: TRBD2; CDR3nt: TGTGCCAGCAGGAGATCGGGACTAGCGGGAGAGGCCCAGTACTTC; CDR3aa: CASRRSGLAGEAQYF
v_gene: TRBV6-1; abundance: few; len: 14; j_gene: TRBJ1-6; d_gene: TRBD1; CDR3nt: TGTGCCAGCAGTGAAGGGACAGGGCATTCACCCCTCCACTTT; CDR3aa: CASSEGTGHSPLHF
v_gene: TRBV11-3; abundance: -; len: 13; j_gene: TRBJ1-1; d_gene: -; CDR3nt: TGTGCCAGCAGCTTAGAAGGTGACACTGAAGCTTTCTTT; CDR3aa: CASSLEGDTEAFF
v_gene: TRBV12-3/TRBV12-4; abundance: -; len: 11; j_gene: TRBJ2-7; d_gene: -; CDR3nt: TGTGCCAGCAGTTTCAGGGCTGAGCAGTACTTC; CDR3aa: CASSFRAEQYF
v_gene: TRBV18; abundance: -; len: 13; j_gene: TRBJ1-6; d_gene: TRBD1; CDR3nt: TGTGCCAGCCGGACAGGGGATAATTCACCCCTCCACTTT; CDR3aa: CASRTGDNSPLHF
v_gene: TRBV15; abundance: -; len: 15; j_gene: TRBJ2-5; d_gene: -; CDR3nt: TGTGCCACCAGCAGAGATATAGGGGAACAAGAGACCCAGTACTTC; CDR3aa: CATSRDIGEQETQYF
v_gene: TRBV18; abundance: -; len: 14; j_gene: TRBJ1-4; d_gene: -; CDR3nt: TGTGCCAGCTCATCAAACAGCCTTAATGAAAAACTGTTTTTT; CDR3aa: CASSSNSLNEKLFF
v_gene: TRBV5-1; abundance: -; len: 12; j_gene: TRBJ1-6; d_gene: -; CDR3nt: TGCGCCAGCAGCTTGCCGCGTTCACCCCTCCACTTT; CDR3aa: CASSLPRSPLHF